Shown below are 8 T cell receptor beta chains from a single sample sequenced in a study of CD8 T cells in ankylosing spondylitis. TCRdb used MiXCR to reprocess the 5' RACE reads, holding one entry per CDR3 protein. Seen here are approximately 25,000 distinct CDR3 sequences, around 17% observed once, and the top ten hold 28%. Specimen: blood. The receptor set was obtained from a male donor with ankylosing spondylitis or in good health (not recorded which).

This clonotype came up many times. The chain employs TRBV20-1 and TRBJ2-1; D may be TRBD1 (6 bases). The V and J ends lost 4 bases and 7 bases respectively, with 20 bases between them. CDR1 and CDR2 (germline): DFQATT, SNEGSKA (reference sequence). This CDR3 comprises 15 residues. The CDR3, as DNA: TGCAGTGCTATCCCCAGGGGCGCAGGTTGGAATGAGCAGTTCTTC. Its protein product is CSAIPRGAGWNEQFF.

This clonotype has more than one count but fewer than ten. The chain uses TRBV5-1 and TRBJ2-5, with D unresolved. The CDR3 is 13 residues long. Trimming took off 7 bases at V and 3 bases at J, with 13 bases between the two ends. Germline CDR1 reads SGHRS; CDR2 reads YFSETQ. The CDR3 DNA sequence: TGCGCCAGCCACCAGAATATTAAAGAGACCCAGTACTTC. Its translation: CASHQNIKETQYF.

This clonotype was seen only a few times. The V and J genes are TRBV6-2 or TRBV6-3 and TRBJ2-1; 8 nucleotides match TRBD1. Per germline, CDR1 MNHEY and CDR2 SVGEGT. Trimming removed 5 bases from V and 10 bases from J; junction bases left unmatched: 4. This CDR3 region has 12 residues. CDR3 DNA sequence: TGTGCCAGCAGTACGGACAGGGCCGAGCAGTTCTTC. The encoded protein is CASSTDRAEQFF.

The genes are TRBV5-1 and TRBJ2-4, with 10 nucleotides matching TRBD1. The junction had 12 bases not matched to a gene; V was cut back by 2 bases and J by 7 bases. Germline V gene lookup returns CDR1 SGHRS and CDR2 YFSETQ. This CDR3 is built from 17 residues. The CDR3: CASSFLDRGSGVNIQYF. CDR3 nucleotide sequence: TGCGCCAGCAGCTTTTTGGACAGGGGGAGTGGGGTGAACATTCAGTACTTC.

This clonotype was detected many times. The chain links TRBV5-1 to TRBJ2-2; 8 nucleotides align to TRBD2. The CDR3 is 17 amino acids. The J segment lost 6 bases and the V segment lost 3 bases, leaving 13 bases of the junction unmatched. Germline lookup yields CDR1 SGHRS and CDR2 YFSETQ. The CDR3 DNA reads as TGCGCCAGCAGCTCCCGGGGAGCGGGAGATATGGCCGGGGAGCTGTTTTTT. Its translation: CASSSRGAGDMAGELFF.

The chain uses TRBV28 and TRBJ2-1; TRBD2 matches at 7 bases. Losses at the gene ends were 7 bases for V and 7 bases for J; bases not matched to a gene: 13. From germline, CDR1 is MDHEN and CDR2 SYDVKM. This CDR3 has 15 amino acids. The CDR3: CASTPSGNPRNEQFF. DNA of the CDR3: TGTGCCAGCACCCCGAGCGGGAACCCCAGGAATGAGCAGTTCTTC.

The chain carries TRBV5-1 and TRBJ2-3; D not certain. CDR1 and CDR2 from the germline V gene are SGHRS and YFSETQ. With 3 bases removed from V and 5 bases from J, the gap between germline ends came to 10 bases. The CDR3 length is 13 residues. The CDR3 nucleotides read TGCGCCAGCAGCTCCTTAATGCAAGATACGCAGTATTTT. Its translation: CASSSLMQDTQYF.

The chain combines TRBV6-2 or TRBV6-3 with TRBJ2-5, with TRBD2 matching 8 bases. This CDR3 spans 15 amino acids. V trimming: 4 bases; J trimming: 0 bases; junction bases outside the gene matches: 4. Germline V gene data show CDR1 as MNHEY and CDR2 as SVGEGT. In nucleotides, the CDR3 is TGTGCCAGCAGTTTAAAGCGGGGGTACCAAGAGACCCAGTACTTC. Translation: CASSLKRGYQETQYF.